This entry features one TCR beta chain sequence. Original handling: Using reference gene primer amplification, nucleated cell counts were estimated. Method: immunoSEQ multiplex PCR; TCRdb's copy keeps in-frame clones and lacks some. That table is the source of V, J and clone size, and D and trimming were worked out from the DNA. The sample includes some 170,000 clones, 82% of them seen just once. The data were obtained in a study of blood T cell repertoires in COVID-19. The wider study: Acute and convalescent COVID-19 specimens originated in the United States, Italy and Spain. T cells, B-cell-depleted T cells, or PBMCs supplied cDNA or gDNA.

The length of the CDR3 is 15 residues. Per the germline V gene, CDR1 is SNHLY and CDR2 is FYNNEI. V lost 4 bases, J lost 5 bases, and 9 bases stayed unmatched. The chain is built from TRBV2 and TRBJ2-5; TRBD2 agrees at 8 bases. Sequenced input: peripheral blood. The TCR comes from a woman in her 70s with acute or convalescent COVID-19. CDR3: CASSGRGASGETQYF. The CDR3 region has the DNA TGTGCCAGCAGTGGACGAGGGGCTAGCGGGGAGACCCAGTACTTC.